The 30 T cell receptor beta chains given below trace back to one sample, sequenced in a study. TCRdb fed the RT-PCR reads into MiXCR, producing one record per CDR3 protein. The sample holds about 700,000 distinct CDR3 sequences; 14% are singletons and the top ten take 3.6%. The sample consisted of memory CD4+ T cells from blood. The origin of the receptors is a female donor in good health, serving as a healthy control.

The chain employs TRBV28 and TRBJ2-7; D may be TRBD2 (5 bases). Germline loops: CDR1 MDHEN, CDR2 SYDVKM. Trimming took off 2 bases at V and 6 bases at J, with 17 bases between the two ends. The CDR3 consists of 15 residues. The CDR3 DNA reads TGTGCCAGCAGTTTAGTCCGGGGATTGCCGCTCGAGCAGTACTTC. It translates to CASSLVRGLPLEQYF.

This clonotype has a handful of counts. The rearrangement uses TRBV29-1 and TRBJ1-2, with TRBD1 matching 7 bases. The V and J ends lost 8 bases and 10 bases, in that order; junction bases with no gene match: 10. The CDR3 length is 11 residues. Germline V gene lookup returns CDR1 SQVTM and CDR2 ANQGSEA. The CDR3 reads CSSQDRNVYTF. CDR3 bases: TGCAGCTCCCAGGACAGGAATGTCTACACCTTC.

The chain uses TRBV12-3 or TRBV12-4 and TRBJ2-1; TRBD2 agrees at 7 bases. With 2 bases clipped from V and 8 bases from J, the junction kept 12 bases outside the gene matches. The length of the CDR3 is 16 residues. The CDR3 region has the DNA TGTGCCAGCAGTTTAAGGGCTAGCGGTACTGGGGATGAGCAGTTCTTC. It translates to CASSLRASGTGDEQFF.

By proportion, this clonotype is medium-sized. This sequence joins TRBV29-1 and TRBJ2-3, with D perhaps being TRBD1 or TRBD2 (5 bases each). Deletions cut 3 bases from V and 3 bases from J, with 16 bases between. The CDR3 extends over 15 amino acids. The germline gives CDR1 SQVTM, CDR2 ANQGSEA. Here the CDR3 reads CSVDLAQGRTDTQYF. CDR3 coding DNA: TGCAGCGTTGATCTAGCCCAGGGAAGAACAGATACGCAGTATTTT.

This clonotype was recorded many times. This chain uses TRBV6-5 with TRBJ2-2; TRBD1 agrees at 7 bases. The CDR3 has 16 residues. The V gene end was trimmed by 4 bases and the J gene end by 1 base; junction bases not matched to a gene: 6. Germline V gene lookup returns CDR1 MNHEY and CDR2 SVGAGI. The CDR3 region has the DNA TGTGCCAGCAGTTCCCGACAGGGATGGAACACCGGGGAGCTGTTTTTT. This sequence encodes CASSSRQGWNTGELFF.

A few counts support this clonotype. The chain recombines TRBV20-1 with TRBJ2-1; TRBD2 agrees at 9 bases. The CDR3 loop spans 15 amino acids. After removal of 0 bases from V and 4 bases from J, the junction contained 4 bases not matched to a gene. Germline CDR1 is DFQATT and CDR2 is SNEGSKA (reference sequence). The CDR3 nucleotides are TGCAGTGCTAGAGATCTAGCGGGAAGATACAATGAGCAGTTCTTC. Amino acids: CSARDLAGRYNEQFF.

There are many counts of this clonotype. The V call is TRBV10-3, the J call TRBJ2-1; 16 nucleotides line up with TRBD2. Trimming took 10 bases from V and 7 from J; bases not matched to a gene: 13. CDR1 and CDR2 (germline): ENHRY, SYGVKD. The CDR3 is made up of 17 amino acids. The chain's CDR3 is CATGTSGRGGAKNEQFF. CDR3 nucleotides: TGTGCCACCGGGACTAGCGGGAGGGGAGGGGCTAAAAATGAGCAGTTCTTC.

About this clonotype itself: A much larger clone lies one base from this, so it may be a read error. The J gene is TRBJ2-3, the V gene TRBV20-1; D unresolved. The CDR3 is made up of 12 amino acids. The V gene's germline CDR1 is DFQATT and CDR2 SNEGSKA (reference sequence). Here the CDR3 reads CSAPPITDTRYF. CDR3 nucleotides: TGCAGTGCTCCCCCCATCACAGATACGCGGTATTTT.

V gene TRBV20-1 combines with J gene TRBJ2-7; no clear D. In germline, CDR1 is DFQATT, CDR2 SNEGSKA (reference sequence). There are 13 residues in the CDR3. Trimming shortened V by 2 bases and J by 1 base, and 9 bases separated the two germline ends. The CDR3 DNA reads as TGCAGTGCTAGATTTGGTGTTTCCTACGAGCAGTACTTC. The encoded protein is CSARFGVSYEQYF.

This clonotype turned up a few times. The CDR3 here is CASSYSPKTTSGIAKNIQYF. The CDR3, as DNA: TGTGCCAGCAGTTACTCCCCTAAGACGACTAGCGGGATAGCCAAAAACATTCAGTACTTC. V and J are TRBV6-5 and TRBJ2-4; 11 positions match TRBD2. The CDR3 extends over 20 amino acids. Germline trimming cut 0 bases from V and 0 bases from J; bases unmatched to any gene: 10. Germline lookup yields CDR1 MNHEY and CDR2 SVGAGI.

This clonotype was observed a few times. The rearrangement joins TRBV20-1 to TRBJ2-3; D is uncertain. The CDR3 runs 14 residues. V gave up 1 base and J gave up 5 bases, with 13 bases separating them. Per germline, CDR1 DFQATT and CDR2 SNEGSKA (reference sequence). The CDR3 DNA sequence: TGCAGTGCTAGAGTGGCGGCCGATGAAGATACGCAGTATTTT. It specifies CSARVAADEDTQYF.

The J gene is TRBJ2-3, the V gene TRBV6-5; 10 positions match TRBD1. V was pared by 5 bases and J by 11 bases, with 10 bases of the junction left unmatched. Germline CDR1 is MNHEY and CDR2 is SVGAGI. The CDR3 loop spans 14 amino acids. The CDR3 reads CASSRGQGYGEQYF. The CDR3, as DNA: TGTGCCAGCAGTAGGGGACAGGGGTATGGGGAGCAGTATTTT.

The table lists this clonotype with many counts. V is TRBV6-2 or TRBV6-3 and J is TRBJ2-7; D perhaps matches TRBD1 (6 bases). Looked up from germline, CDR1 is MNHEY and CDR2 is SVGEGT. The CDR3 is 15 amino acids. V lost 10 bases, J lost 1 base, and 20 bases lay in between. As DNA, the CDR3 is TGTGCCACACAGAACGGACAGTCAGGGTCCTACGAGCAGTACTTC. It encodes CATQNGQSGSYEQYF.

The sample holds a few counts of this clonotype. This rearrangement joins TRBV3-1 to TRBJ2-1; D is unclear. This CDR3 contains 11 residues. Trimming took 1 base from V and 10 from J, leaving 5 bases between them. The germline gives CDR1 LGHDT, CDR2 YNNKEL (reference sequence). The CDR3 protein is CASSQVGEQFF. CDR3 DNA sequence: TGTGCCAGCAGCCAAGTGGGGGAGCAGTTCTTC.

This clonotype turned up a few times. The chain links TRBV5-1 to TRBJ2-1; no definite D call. CDR1 and CDR2 (germline): SGHRS, YFSETQ. The CDR3 sequence is 14 residues long. V was cut by 9 bases and J by 4 bases, with 17 bases left in between. The CDR3 spells CATSPRSVYNEQFF. CDR3 nucleotides: TGCGCCACCTCCCCCCGATCAGTTTACAATGAGCAGTTCTTC.

This clonotype was detected only a few times. The chain combines TRBV6-5 with TRBJ2-7; D gene ambiguous. Between the trimmed V and J ends, which lost 6 bases and 0 bases, there was a span of 9 bases. Looked up from germline, CDR1 is MNHEY and CDR2 is SVGAGI. The CDR3 has 13 residues. The CDR3 loop is CASSDLDSYEQYF. The CDR3 DNA reads as TGTGCCAGCAGCGACCTAGACTCCTACGAGCAGTACTTC.

This clonotype has just a few counts. The rearrangement uses TRBV7-9 and TRBJ2-3; no clear D. Trimming removed 1 base at V and 4 bases at J, with 12 bases between. CDR1 is SEHNR and CDR2 is FQNEAQ in the germline V gene (reference sequence). This CDR3 region has 15 residues. The CDR3 DNA is TGTGCCAGCAGCTTAGATGGCGGAGACCCAGATACGCAGTATTTT. Residues: CASSLDGGDPDTQYF.

This chain uses TRBV3-1 with TRBJ1-1; possible D gene TRBD1, 6 bases. This CDR3 comprises 16 residues. Germline loops: CDR1 LGHDT, CDR2 YNNKEL (reference sequence). V gave up 1 base and J gave up 7 bases, with 19 bases separating them. The chain's CDR3 is CASSQGGGPRGIEAFF. The DNA of the CDR3 is TGTGCCAGCAGCCAAGGCGGGGGCCCAAGGGGCATTGAAGCTTTCTTT.

Ten or more counts support this clonotype. The chain employs TRBV20-1 and TRBJ2-3, with D tentatively TRBD2 (6 bases). The CDR3 consists of 15 residues. CDR1 is DFQATT and CDR2 is SNEGSKA in the germline V gene (reference sequence). V was trimmed by 4 bases and J by 2 bases, leaving 16 bases between them. This CDR3 reads CSANPGGVLTDTQYF. CDR3 bases: TGCAGTGCTAACCCGGGCGGGGTCCTCACAGATACGCAGTATTTT.

Note on this clonotype: A much larger clone lies one base from this, so it may be a read error. This rearrangement joins TRBV4-3 to TRBJ2-5; maybe TRBD1 (6 bases). In germline, CDR1 is LGHNA, CDR2 YSLEER. Trimming left V 7 bases short and J 5 bases short, with 17 bases between. This CDR3 spans 14 amino acids. CDR3 DNA: TGCGCCAGCATCCGCGGGCCAGGGGCTGAGACCCAGTACTTC. Its protein is CASIRGPGAETQYF.

V gene TRBV6-5 combines with J gene TRBJ2-1; D gene uncertain. Trimming left V 6 bases short and J 3 bases short, with 15 bases between. Germline lookup yields CDR1 MNHEY and CDR2 SVGAGI. This CDR3 has 15 residues. The CDR3 bases are TGTGCCAGCAGCCAGACCCTGGGCTTCTACAATGAGCAGTTCTTC. Its translation is CASSQTLGFYNEQFF.

The chain is built from TRBV27 and TRBJ1-6; no definite D call. Per germline, CDR1 MNHEY and CDR2 SMNVEV (reference sequence). The V and J ends lost 4 bases and 8 bases respectively, with 6 bases between them. This CDR3 region has 12 residues. The CDR3 DNA follows: TGTGCCAGCAGTTCCCAAGATTCACCCCTCCACTTT. Its translation: CASSSQDSPLHF.

This clonotype was recorded a few times. The chain recombines TRBV4-3 with TRBJ1-1; D is perhaps TRBD1 (5 bases). The germline CDR1 and CDR2 sequences are LGHNA and YSLEER. The CDR3 spans 15 residues. Trimming stripped 0 bases from V and 5 bases from J, with 13 bases between. The CDR3 loop is CASSQEFRVGTEAFF. For the CDR3, the DNA is TGCGCCAGCAGCCAAGAATTCAGGGTAGGGACTGAAGCTTTCTTT.

This chain joins TRBV20-1 and TRBJ2-5, with TRBD2 identical over 7 bases. V dropped 5 bases and J dropped 5; count of bases not matched to a gene: 17. CDR3 length equals 16 residues. CDR1 and CDR2 (germline): DFQATT, SNEGSKA (reference sequence). In nucleotides, the CDR3 is TGCAGTGCTTTCAAACAATCTGGGGGGGGGATGGAGACCCAGTACTTC. Its translation is CSAFKQSGGGMETQYF.

This sequence joins TRBV4-3 and TRBJ1-3; D call uncertain. This CDR3 comprises 15 residues. CDR1 is LGHNA and CDR2 is YSLEER in the germline V gene. V was trimmed by 1 base and J by 1 base, leaving 8 bases between them. CDR3 nucleotide sequence: TGCGCCAGCAGCCAAGTGTCGGGATCTGGAAACACCATATATTTT. It translates to CASSQVSGSGNTIYF.

V usage is TRBV20-1 and J usage is TRBJ2-7, with 7 bases matching TRBD2. CDR1 is DFQATT and CDR2 is SNEGSKA in the germline V gene (reference sequence). The CDR3 totals 14 residues. The trim removed 4 bases at V and 0 bases at J, leaving 6 bases unmatched. CDR3 loop: CSATVGGRSYEQYF. DNA of the CDR3: TGCAGTGCTACAGTGGGAGGGCGCTCCTACGAGCAGTACTTC.

This chain uses TRBV7-8 with TRBJ2-7; D is undetermined. Germline CDR1 is SGHVS and CDR2 is FQNEAQ. Trimming pared 4 bases from V and 0 bases from J, leaving 16 bases between. The CDR3 extends over 16 amino acids. CDR3 DNA: TGTGCCAGCAGCTCGTCAATGCAGTCGGTCTCCTACGAGCAGTACTTC. Encoded protein: CASSSSMQSVSYEQYF.

This clonotype was found many times. The chain couples TRBV7-3 to TRBJ2-2; 7 nucleotides line up with TRBD1. CDR3 size: 14 residues. Per the germline V gene, CDR1 is SGHTA and CDR2 is FQGTGA. Unmatched junction bases numbered 4, after V lost 5 bases and J lost 4 bases. CDR3 residues: CASSPDRVTGELFF. CDR3 DNA: TGTGCCAGCAGCCCCGACAGGGTCACCGGGGAGCTGTTTTTT.

This clonotype appeared many times. CDR3 in amino acids: CASSPEGGASMGSPLHF. For the CDR3, the DNA is TGTGCCAGCAGCCCCGAGGGGGGGGCCTCGATGGGGTCACCCCTCCACTTT. V usage is TRBV4-2 and J usage is TRBJ1-6, with D possibly matching TRBD1 (6 bases). Trimming shortened V by 4 bases and J by 10 bases, and 23 bases separated the two germline ends. This CDR3 comprises 17 residues. Looked up from germline, CDR1 is LGHNA and CDR2 is YNFKEQ.

This rearrangement joins TRBV28 to TRBJ1-1, with D perhaps TRBD1 (5 bases). Germline values: CDR1 MDHEN, CDR2 SYDVKM. Trimming cost V 7 bases and J 10 bases, with 19 bases left between them. The CDR3 is 13 amino acids. This CDR3 reads CASIPPGTRLAFF. The CDR3, as DNA: TGTGCCAGCATTCCCCCAGGGACCCGTTTAGCTTTCTTT.